What follows are 26 T cell receptor beta chains derived from one specimen sequenced in a study of beta chain features in type 1 diabetes. The authors reverse transcribed all of the isolated RNA, so sequencing captured expressed TCRB transcripts. Clones were sequenced by immunoSEQ multiplex PCR, and TCRdb holds only the in-frame ones, with some missing. The data hold just over 450,000 clones, with approximately 28% observed a single time. Sequencing input: naive CD4+ T cells from blood. Receptor source: a man aged 18 to 35 in good health.

This chain links TRBV10-3 with TRBJ2-7; the D gene is possibly TRBD2 (6 bases). Germline V gives CDR1 ENHRY, CDR2 SYGVKD. This CDR3 region has 12 residues. Trimming took 10 bases from V and 3 from J, leaving 13 bases between them. CDR3 amino acids: CATGPDYYEQYF. CDR3 nucleotide sequence: TGTGCCACCGGCCCGGACTACTACGAGCAGTACTTC.

This chain joins TRBV28 and TRBJ2-7, with D perhaps TRBD2 (6 bases). CDR1 MDHEN and CDR2 SYDVKM come from the germline V gene. V was cut by 5 bases and J by 0 bases, with 11 bases left in between. The CDR3 extends over 14 amino acids. CDR3 DNA sequence: TGTGCCAGCAGTGCTCCGGACTACTCCTACGAGCAGTACTTC. As protein: CASSAPDYSYEQYF.

V and J are TRBV2 and TRBJ1-3, with D hard to call. The germline V gene has CDR1 SNHLY and CDR2 FYNNEI. Trimming removed 4 bases from V and 9 bases from J, with 13 bases in between. The CDR3 spans 13 residues. The CDR3 is CASSGGLLGTIYF. In DNA form, the CDR3 reads TGTGCCAGCAGTGGTGGGCTTTTGGGCACCATATATTTT.

The chain recombines TRBV7-8 with TRBJ2-1, with a tentative D call TRBD2 (6 bases). V lost 4 bases to trimming and J lost 8 bases, with 15 bases between them. The germline V gene encodes CDR1 SGHVS and CDR2 FQNEAQ. This CDR3 spans 14 amino acids. The CDR3 DNA is TGTGCCAGCAGCTCGGGGACTCCAGCATATGAGCAGTTCTTC. This translates into CASSSGTPAYEQFF. The full variable domain, its missing parts supplied by reference TRBV7-8 and TRBJ2-1, is GAGVSQSPRYKVAKRGQDVALRCDPISGHVSLFWYQQALGQGPEFLTYFQNEAQLDKSGLPSDRFFAERPEGSVSTLKIQRTQQEDSAVYLCASSSGTPAYEQFFGPGTRLTVL.

As regards this clone: Other DNA sequences from this sample encode an identical CDR3 as well. The chain links TRBV6-6 to TRBJ2-5; D uncertain. Trimming left V 0 bases short and J 2 bases short, with 1 base between. The CDR3 length is 12 residues. Germline CDR1 and CDR2: MNHNY and SVGAGI (reference sequence). DNA of the CDR3: TGTGCCAGCAGTTACTCTCAAGAGACCCAGTACTTC. It codes for CASSYSQETQYF.

This chain joins TRBV30 and TRBJ2-1; tentatively, D is TRBD1 or TRBD2 (5 bases each). Trimming took off 3 bases at V and 2 bases at J, with 8 bases between the two ends. The V gene's germline CDR1 is GTSNPN and CDR2 SVGIG (reference sequence). This CDR3 has 13 amino acids. Written as DNA, the CDR3 is TGTGCCTGGAGAACGGGACCCTACAATGAGCAGTTCTTC. Amino acid sequence: CAWRTGPYNEQFF.

The chain uses TRBV7-3 and TRBJ2-3; no definite D call. V lost 0 bases, J lost 6 bases, and 13 bases lay in between. This CDR3 has 15 residues. CDR1 and CDR2 from the germline V gene are SGHTA and FQGTGA. The CDR3 DNA sequence: TGTGCCAGCAGCTTAACAGCCGGTTTTGCGGATACGCAGTATTTT. It is translated as CASSLTAGFADTQYF.

The chain joins TRBV11-2 to TRBJ2-1; 7 bases map to TRBD1. The CDR3 totals 16 residues. Per germline, CDR1 SGHAT and CDR2 FQNNGV. With 6 bases clipped from V and 7 bases from J, the junction kept 15 bases outside the gene matches. CDR3 bases: TGTGCCAGCAGTTTGGGTATGACAGGGTGGTCGAATGAGCAGTTCTTC. Translation: CASSLGMTGWSNEQFF. The complete variable domain, with remaining parts taken from reference TRBV11-2 and TRBJ2-1, reads EAGVAQSPRYKIIEKRQSVAFWCNPISGHATLYWYQQILGQGPKLLIQFQNNGVVDDSQLPKDRFSAERLKGVDSTLKIQPAKLEDSAVYLCASSLGMTGWSNEQFFGPGTRLTVL.

This clone has more than one count but fewer than ten. The chain joins TRBV30 to TRBJ1-5, with 9 bases fitting TRBD1. J was trimmed by 2 bases and V by 2 bases; bases with no gene match: 4. This CDR3 has 15 amino acids. The germline gives CDR1 GTSNPN, CDR2 SVGIG (reference sequence). Written as DNA, the CDR3 is TGTGCCTGGAGTTTGGACAGGGGTCGCAATCAGCCCCAGCATTTT. It translates to CAWSLDRGRNQPQHF. Together with reference TRBV30 and TRBJ1-5, the CDR3 gives the full variable domain: SQTIHQWPATLVQPVGSPLSLECTVEGTSNPNLYWYRQAAGRGLQLLFYSVGIGQISSEVPQNLSASRPQDRQFILSSKKLLLSDSGFYLCAWSLDRGRNQPQHFGDGTRLSIL.

Only a few counts were recorded for this clone. The chain employs TRBV30 and TRBJ2-2; D is unclear. Germline-derived CDR1 and CDR2 are GTSNPN and SVGIG (reference sequence). CDR3 length equals 14 residues. Trimming pared 3 bases from V and 0 bases from J, leaving 8 bases between. The CDR3 loop is CAWRQAANTGELFF. In DNA, the CDR3 is TGTGCCTGGAGGCAGGCGGCGAACACCGGGGAGCTGTTTTTT. The full variable domain, completed using reference TRBV30 and TRBJ2-2, is SQTIHQWPATLVQPVGSPLSLECTVEGTSNPNLYWYRQAAGRGLQLLFYSVGIGQISSEVPQNLSASRPQDRQFILSSKKLLLSDSGFYLCAWRQAANTGELFFGEGSRLTVL.

V gene TRBV30 combines with J gene TRBJ2-1; TRBD2 is a possible D gene (5 bases). The CDR3 contains 16 residues. The germline V gene encodes CDR1 GTSNPN and CDR2 SVGIG (reference sequence). V dropped 1 base and J dropped 3 bases, with 16 bases sitting between them. The CDR3 sequence is CAWSGLGSAVYNEQFF. CDR3 in DNA: TGTGCCTGGAGTGGACTCGGTAGCGCCGTCTACAATGAGCAGTTCTTC.

There are a few counts of this clone. The chain carries TRBV28 and TRBJ2-7; 7 bases are a match to TRBD2. The V gene's germline CDR1 is MDHEN and CDR2 SYDVKM. The CDR3 has 15 residues. V shed 9 bases and J 3 bases; nucleotides not matched to a gene: 14. The DNA of the CDR3 is TGTGCCAGGCCTCCCGCGGGAGCCTATGACTACGAGCAGTACTTC. The encoded protein is CARPPAGAYDYEQYF.

The V gene is TRBV9, the J gene TRBJ1-2; D gene ambiguous. The CDR3 contains 14 residues. Germline V gene data show CDR1 as SGDLS and CDR2 as YYNGEE. V lost 0 bases and J lost 2, with 8 bases in between. The CDR3 nucleotides read TGTGCCAGCAGCGTAGAAGGCAGAAACTATGGCTACACCTTC. Translating it yields CASSVEGRNYGYTF.

This chain links TRBV4-1 with TRBJ1-5; D gene unclear. CDR1 is MGHRA, CDR2 YSYEKL, per germline. V was trimmed by 4 bases and J by 4 bases, leaving 8 bases between them. The CDR3 contains 13 residues. The chain's CDR3 is CASSPYGNQPQHF. CDR3 sequence (DNA): TGCGCCAGCAGCCCTTATGGGAATCAGCCCCAGCATTTT.

The gene calls are TRBV6-6 and TRBJ1-5; 8 positions match TRBD1. V shed 5 bases, J shed 2 bases, and the junction held 2 bases outside the gene matches. CDR3 length equals 14 residues. Germline CDR1 and CDR2: MNHNY and SVGAGI (reference sequence). This CDR3 is CASSDRGGNQPQHF. The CDR3 DNA reads as TGTGCCAGCAGTGACAGGGGTGGCAATCAGCCCCAGCATTTT.

This clone turned up a few times. The chain links TRBV29-1 to TRBJ1-2, with unresolved D. Looked up from germline, CDR1 is SQVTM and CDR2 is ANQGSEA. The V and J ends lost 4 bases and 2 bases respectively, with 8 bases between them. The CDR3 contains 12 residues. DNA for the CDR3: TGCAGCGTTGGGAAGGGCAACTATGGCTACACCTTC. Translated, it gives CSVGKGNYGYTF.

The CDR3: CAWSVQRRGGYTF. The CDR3 DNA sequence: TGTGCCTGGAGTGTACAAAGGAGGGGAGGCTACACCTTC. The J gene is TRBJ1-2, the V gene TRBV30; maybe TRBD1 (5 bases). CDR3 length equals 13 residues. Germline V lookup: CDR1 GTSNPN, CDR2 SVGIG (reference sequence). V dropped 0 bases and J dropped 8 bases, with 13 bases sitting between them.

This clone was counted between two and nine times. The CDR3 DNA sequence: TGTGCCTGGAGCGTGGGGAGCGCCTACAATGAGCAGTTCTTC. It yields the protein CAWSVGSAYNEQFF. The V gene is TRBV30, the J gene TRBJ2-1, with TRBD2 as a possible D gene (5 bases). Trimming pared 3 bases from V and 2 bases from J, leaving 11 bases between. From germline, CDR1 is GTSNPN and CDR2 SVGIG (reference sequence). The CDR3 has 14 amino acids. The variable domain in full, with the rest retrieved from reference TRBV30 and TRBJ2-1, is SQTIHQWPATLVQPVGSPLSLECTVEGTSNPNLYWYRQAAGRGLQLLFYSVGIGQISSEVPQNLSASRPQDRQFILSSKKLLLSDSGFYLCAWSVGSAYNEQFFGPGTRLTVL.

This clone was recorded a few times. The chain couples TRBV29-1 to TRBJ2-2; the match to TRBD1 covers 8 bases. The germline V gene encodes CDR1 SQVTM and CDR2 ANQGSEA. The CDR3 covers 13 residues. The V segment lost 4 bases and the J segment 6 bases; nucleotides outside the gene matches: 4. CDR3 in DNA: TGCAGCGTTGTTAAACAGGGGGCCGGGGAGCTGTTTTTT. Translated: CSVVKQGAGELFF.

The V and J genes are TRBV28 and TRBJ2-7; D remains unclear. The V end was cut by 7 bases, the J end by 1 base, with 11 bases between. The CDR3 loop spans 13 amino acids. Per the germline V gene, CDR1 is MDHEN and CDR2 is SYDVKM. The CDR3 sequence: CASIRPNSYEQYF. The CDR3 DNA reads TGTGCCAGCATCAGACCGAATTCCTACGAGCAGTACTTC.

J is TRBJ1-2 and V is TRBV9; 9 bases are a match to TRBD1. CDR3 length: 15 amino acids. The ends lost 3 bases at V and 3 bases at J; junction bases unmatched: 6. CDR1 SGDLS and CDR2 YYNGEE come from the germline V gene. CDR3 sequence reads: CASSGTGVSDYGYTF. The CDR3 DNA sequence: TGTGCCAGCAGCGGGACAGGGGTTAGTGACTATGGCTACACCTTC.

The chain combines TRBV30 with TRBJ2-3; D is perhaps TRBD1 (5 bases). V lost 5 bases, J lost 8 bases, and 23 bases lay in between. Germline CDR1 is GTSNPN and CDR2 is SVGIG (reference sequence). The CDR3 consists of 15 residues. The CDR3 nucleotides read TGTGCCTGGTCCCCAGGGCAGAAGAATTGGGGTACGCAGTATTTT. The encoded protein is CAWSPGQKNWGTQYF.

The rearrangement links TRBV7-9 to TRBJ2-2; D is possibly TRBD1 (6 bases). Per germline, CDR1 SEHNR and CDR2 FQNEAQ (reference sequence). The CDR3 runs to 15 residues. The V end lost 6 bases, the J end lost 0 bases, and 11 bases lay between the germline ends. The CDR3 sequence: CASRRTAANTGELFF. CDR3 nucleotide sequence: TGTGCCAGCAGGCGGACAGCAGCGAACACCGGGGAGCTGTTTTTT. The whole variable domain, remainder taken from reference TRBV7-9 and TRBJ2-2, is DTGVSQNPRHKITKRGQNVTFRCDPISEHNRLYWYRQTLGQGPEFLTYFQNEAQLEKSRLLSDRFSAERPKGSFSTLEIQRTEQGDSAMYLCASRRTAANTGELFFGEGSRLTVL.

The V gene is TRBV19, the J gene TRBJ1-2, with D uncertain. Germline assignment: CDR1 LNHDA and CDR2 SQIVND (reference sequence). The V gene lost 1 base and the J gene lost 7 bases, with 13 bases spanning the gap. The CDR3 is 14 amino acids. CDR3 sequence reads: CASSIGRGDGGYTF. The CDR3 coding sequence is TGTGCCAGTAGTATAGGACGGGGAGACGGTGGCTACACCTTC.

The CDR3 reads CASSQWTGWDEKLFF. Here the CDR3 DNA reads TGTGCCAGCAGCCAGTGGACAGGGTGGGATGAAAAACTGTTTTTT. The chain uses TRBV14 and TRBJ1-4, with TRBD1 matching over 8 bases. V trimming: 3 bases; J trimming: 6 bases; junction bases outside the gene matches: 6. Germline CDR1 reads SGHDN; CDR2 reads FVKESK. The length of the CDR3 is 15 residues.

This clone was observed a handful of times. DNA for the CDR3: TGTGCCTGGAGTAGGGCTCGAGGGATCTATGGCTACACCTTC. Translated, it gives CAWSRARGIYGYTF. The genes are TRBV30 and TRBJ1-2; D remains ambiguous. Germline assignment: CDR1 GTSNPN and CDR2 SVGIG (reference sequence). V shed 2 bases and J shed 4 bases, with 14 bases lying between them. CDR3 size: 14 residues. Full variable domain (remainder filled in from reference TRBV30 and TRBJ1-2): SQTIHQWPATLVQPVGSPLSLECTVEGTSNPNLYWYRQAAGRGLQLLFYSVGIGQISSEVPQNLSASRPQDRQFILSSKKLLLSDSGFYLCAWSRARGIYGYTFGSGTRLTVV.